These 8 T cell receptor beta chains were all obtained from the same sample, sequenced in a study of T cell changes during pregnancy in multiple sclerosis. TCRdb's copy holds only in-frame clones and misses some; the assay was immunoSEQ multiplex PCR. The sample shows tens of thousands of clones, roughly 90% of them seen only once. The sequencing here drew on peripheral blood, taken in the first trimester of pregnancy. The receptors were gathered from a female donor with multiple sclerosis, enrolled in a pregnancy study.

Turning to this clone: Other nucleotide sequences from this sample produce the same CDR3. The rearrangement links TRBV7-2 to TRBJ2-7, with 7 bases that match TRBD2. The CDR3 is made up of 14 amino acids. Germline V gives CDR1 SGHTA, CDR2 FQGNSA. The junction had 4 bases not matched to a gene; V was cut back by 2 bases and J by 3 bases. The CDR3 DNA reads TGTGCCAGCAGCTTATCGACGGGAGGCTACGAGCAGTACTTC. Encoded protein: CASSLSTGGYEQYF.

The chain is built from TRBV4-3 and TRBJ2-1, with TRBD2 matching 7 bases. Unmatched junction bases numbered 8, after V lost 0 bases and J lost 9 bases. CDR3 size: 15 residues. Germline-derived CDR1 and CDR2 are LGHNA and YSLEER. CDR3 bases: TGCGCCAGCAGCCAAGATAGAGGACTAGGAGTTGAGCAGTTCTTC. Protein sequence: CASSQDRGLGVEQFF.

J is TRBJ2-1 and V is TRBV5-1; D possibly corresponds to TRBD2 (7 bases). The germline CDR1 and CDR2 sequences are SGHRS and YFSETQ. The CDR3 has 14 amino acids. V dropped 7 bases and J dropped 6 bases, with 17 bases sitting between them. CDR3 nucleotide sequence: TGCGCCAGCCTCGGGGGGCAGGGTCGCAATGAGCAGTTCTTC. Protein: CASLGGQGRNEQFF.

CDR3 protein: CASSPRRADTQYF. The CDR3 DNA sequence: TGTGCCAGCAGCCCCAGGCGGGCAGATACGCAGTATTTT. The gene calls are TRBV5-4 and TRBJ2-3; a weak D match, TRBD2 (5 bases). Germline V gene sequence: CDR1 SGHNT, CDR2 YYREEE (reference sequence). Trimming shortened V by 4 bases and J by 4 bases, and 10 bases separated the two germline ends. The CDR3 consists of 13 residues.

The J gene is TRBJ2-7, the V gene TRBV5-6; 8 bases are a match to TRBD1. Germline CDR1 SGHDT, CDR2 YYEEEE. V gave up 4 bases and J gave up 5 bases; unmatched junction bases: 14. The length of the CDR3 is 16 residues. The CDR3 region has the DNA TGTGCCAGCAGCCACCGCGACCACAGGGGGGCCCACGAGCAGTACTTC. Translated, it gives CASSHRDHRGAHEQYF. The entire variable domain, with the rest obtained from reference TRBV5-6 and TRBJ2-7, is as follows: DAGVTQSPTHLIKTRGQQVTLRCSPKSGHDTVSWYQQALGQGPQFIFQYYEEEERQRGNFPDRFSGHQFPNYSSELNVNALLLGDSALYLCASSHRDHRGAHEQYFGPGTRLTVT.

This chain connects TRBV5-4 to TRBJ2-5; the match to TRBD2 covers 8 bases. Per germline, CDR1 SGHNT and CDR2 YYREEE (reference sequence). The CDR3 is made up of 15 amino acids. The J segment lost 5 bases and the V segment lost 1 base, leaving 7 bases of the junction unmatched. CDR3 nucleotide sequence: TGTGCCAGCAGCTTGTTCCAGCGGGAGCTTGAGACCCAGTACTTC. Protein product: CASSLFQRELETQYF.

This chain connects TRBV6-5 to TRBJ2-3; tentative D call: TRBD2 (6 bases). V gave up 8 bases and J gave up 2 bases, with 14 bases separating them. There are 14 residues in the CDR3. Germline CDR1 and CDR2: MNHEY and SVGAGI. The CDR3 region is CASSSAGSTDTQYF. CDR3 coding DNA: TGTGCCAGCTCTTCAGCGGGCTCCACAGATACGCAGTATTTT.

This chain connects TRBV2 to TRBJ1-4; D uncertain. Trimming removed 7 bases from V and 0 bases from J, with 12 bases in between. CDR1 is SNHLY and CDR2 is FYNNEI in the germline V gene. This CDR3 comprises 15 residues. The CDR3 sequence is CASIGGIATNEKLFF. In DNA form, the CDR3 reads TGTGCCAGCATTGGAGGTATTGCAACTAATGAAAAACTGTTTTTT.